This is a list of T cell receptor beta chains from one sample in a study of blood T cells in healthy people across ages. TCRdb recomputed calls from the 5' RACE reads with MiXCR, one row per CDR3 protein. The data hold around 1,800,000 distinct CDR3 sequences, with about two fifths observed a single time. Specimen: blood. The receptor set was obtained from a human donor in good health. The CDR3 runs from the conserved cysteine through the conserved F or W. The D gene is left open where the match is weak. Size is stated for part of the rows, as once, few or many counts, or as a class when the clone is expanded.

>TRBJ2-3|once|16|TRBV4-1|TRBD2
CAGSQDRGEGTDTQYF
TGCGCCGGCAGCCAAGATCGGGGGGAAGGCACAGATACGCAGTATTTT
>TRBJ1-2|.|14|TRBV9|.
CASSVSKGDYGYTF
TGTGCCAGCAGCGTATCGAAAGGGGACTATGGCTACACCTTC
>TRBJ1-1|.|14|TRBV5-1|.
CASSLAGDDLEAFF
TGCGCCAGCAGCTTGGCCGGTGATGATTTAGAAGCTTTCTTT
>TRBJ1-2|.|13|TRBV2|.
CASSAGTCYGYTF
TGTGCCAGTAGCGCCGGGACCTGCTATGGCTACACCTTC
>TRBJ2-7|many|12|TRBV11-1|.
CASSLYDYEQYF
TGTGCCAGCAGCCTCTACGACTACGAGCAGTACTTC
>TRBJ1-2|few|14|TRBV6-1|.
CASSEVNGDYGYTF
TGTGCCAGCAGTGAAGTCAACGGGGACTATGGCTACACCTTC
>TRBJ2-5|.|14|TRBV4-3|.
CASSQDSTAETQYF
TGCGCCAGCAGCCAAGATAGTACAGCAGAGACCCAGTACTTC
>TRBJ1-6|.|13|TRBV7-3|.
CASSLFGEPPLHF
TGTGCCAGCAGCTTATTTGGGGAGCCACCCCTCCACTTT
>TRBJ2-7|.|16|TRBV24-1|TRBD1
CATKGTGQGHSYEQYF
TGTGCCACCAAGGGTACGGGACAGGGGCACTCCTACGAGCAGTACTTC
>TRBJ2-3|.|14|TRBV20-1|TRBD2
CSASPSGVTDTQYF
TGCAGTGCTAGTCCTAGCGGGGTCACAGATACGCAGTATTTT
>TRBJ2-2|.|12|TRBV11-2|.
CASSDNTGELFF
TGTGCCAGCAGCGACAACACCGGGGAGCTGTTTTTT
>TRBJ2-3|.|14|TRBV5-1|TRBD2
CASRPSGSTDTQYF
TGCGCCAGCAGGCCTAGCGGATCCACAGATACGCAGTATTTT
>TRBJ1-4|few|14|TRBV9|TRBD1
CASKSGTGREQLFF
TGTGCCAGCAAGTCAGGGACAGGACGAGAACAACTGTTTTTT
>TRBJ2-1|.|15|TRBV3-1|.
CASSQGSASYNEQFF
TGTGCCAGCAGCCAAGGTAGCGCCTCCTACAATGAGCAGTTCTTC
>TRBJ1-2|few|13|TRBV13|.
CASSKRENYGYTF
TGTGCCAGCAGCAAAAGGGAAAACTATGGCTACACCTTC
>TRBJ1-5|.|14|TRBV10-3|.
CAISESGSNQPQHF
TGTGCCATCAGTGAGTCAGGGAGCAATCAGCCCCAGCATTTT
>TRBJ1-5|few|14|TRBV7-2|.
CASSPRVHDQPQHF
TGTGCCAGCAGCCCTAGGGTCCACGATCAGCCCCAGCATTTT
>TRBJ2-3|few|18|TRBV14|TRBD2
CASSLSGGALHRTDTQYF
TGTGCCAGCAGCCTTAGCGGGGGAGCTCTACACCGCACAGATACGCAGTATTTT
>TRBJ2-7|few|13|TRBV27|TRBD2
CASSTSGALEQYF
TGTGCCAGCAGTACTAGCGGGGCTCTTGAGCAGTACTTC
>TRBJ2-1|.|14|TRBV7-6|.
CASSLLSNYNEQFF
TGTGCCAGCAGCTTACTAAGCAACTACAATGAGCAGTTCTTC
>TRBJ2-1|few|13|TRBV3-1|.
CASSQDWVDEQFF
TGTGCCAGCAGCCAAGATTGGGTAGATGAGCAGTTCTTC
>TRBJ2-1|.|18|TRBV11-3|TRBD1
CASSLEGWWTGTGNEQFF
TGTGCCAGCAGCTTAGAAGGGTGGTGGACAGGGACAGGGAATGAGCAGTTCTTC
>TRBJ2-1|.|15|TRBV3-1|.
CASSQNPVGYNEQFF
TGTGCCAGCAGCCAGAACCCAGTAGGGTACAATGAGCAGTTCTTC
>TRBJ1-5|.|17|TRBV10-3|.
CAIRAAGGPYSNQPQHF
TGTGCCATCCGCGCCGCAGGAGGACCCTATAGCAATCAGCCCCAGCATTTT
>TRBJ2-5|.|16|TRBV12-3/TRBV12-4|TRBD2
CASLPSSGEYQETQYF
TGTGCCAGCCTACCGTCTAGCGGGGAATACCAAGAGACCCAGTACTTC
>TRBJ2-7|.|12|TRBV20-1|TRBD1
CSAGQGANEQYF
TGCAGTGCTGGACAGGGGGCTAACGAGCAGTACTTC
>TRBJ2-5|once|15|TRBV7-8|.
CASSFQPHKGETQYF
TGTGCCAGCAGCTTCCAGCCCCATAAAGGAGAGACCCAGTACTTC
>TRBJ1-2|.|13|TRBV7-2|.
CASSLRVQDGYTF
TGTGCCAGCAGCTTAAGGGTACAGGATGGCTACACCTTC
>TRBJ2-5|.|15|TRBV7-6|.
CASSPFDSLQETQYF
TGTGCCAGCAGCCCGTTTGACAGTCTCCAAGAGACCCAGTACTTC
>TRBJ2-7|few|13|TRBV10-3|.
CAIRGQGIGEQYF
TGTGCCATCAGAGGTCAGGGGATTGGCGAGCAGTACTTC
>TRBJ2-1|few|13|TRBV24-1|TRBD1
CATSARDRDEQFF
TGTGCCACCAGTGCTCGGGACAGGGATGAGCAGTTCTTC
>TRBJ2-1|.|16|TRBV24-1|TRBD1
CATSDFGQGVLNEQFF
TGTGCCACCAGTGATTTCGGGCAGGGGGTATTGAATGAGCAGTTCTTC
>TRBJ1-2|few|12|TRBV5-8|.
CASSPHNYGYTF
TGTGCCAGCAGCCCTCATAACTATGGCTACACCTTC
>TRBJ2-1|.|16|TRBV5-1|.
CASTRQVFDVHNEQFF
TGCGCCAGCACCCGACAGGTTTTCGATGTTCACAATGAGCAGTTCTTC
>TRBJ2-5|few|17|TRBV6-6|TRBD1
CASSYSTPRQGAGTQYF
TGTGCCAGCAGTTACTCGACCCCCAGGCAGGGGGCAGGGACCCAGTACTTC
>TRBJ1-1|few|11|TRBV29-1|.
CSGSISTEAFF
TGCAGCGGAAGTATAAGCACTGAAGCTTTCTTT
>TRBJ2-7|.|11|TRBV12-5|.
CASGIGTEQYF
TGTGCTAGTGGTATCGGGACCGAGCAGTACTTC